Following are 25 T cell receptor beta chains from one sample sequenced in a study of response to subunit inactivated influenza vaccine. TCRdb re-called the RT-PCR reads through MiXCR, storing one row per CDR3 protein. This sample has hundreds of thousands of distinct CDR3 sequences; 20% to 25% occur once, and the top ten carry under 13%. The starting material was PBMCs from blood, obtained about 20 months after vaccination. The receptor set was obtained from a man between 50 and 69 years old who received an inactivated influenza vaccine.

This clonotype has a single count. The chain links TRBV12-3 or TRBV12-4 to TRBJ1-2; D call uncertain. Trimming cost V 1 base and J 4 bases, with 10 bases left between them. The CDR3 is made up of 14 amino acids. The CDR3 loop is CASSLGSAPYGYTF. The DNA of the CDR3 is TGTGCCAGCAGTTTAGGGTCAGCCCCCTATGGCTACACCTTC.

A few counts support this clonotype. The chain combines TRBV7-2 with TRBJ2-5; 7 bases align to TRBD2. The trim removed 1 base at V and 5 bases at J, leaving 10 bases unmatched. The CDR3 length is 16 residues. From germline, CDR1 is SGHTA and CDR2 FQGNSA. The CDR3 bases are TGTGCCAGCAGCTTAGACGGCGGGAGCGTGGCGGAGACCCAGTACTTC. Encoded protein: CASSLDGGSVAETQYF.

The DNA for the CDR3 is TGTGCCAGCAGTTTTCAGACAGGTCGTTTGTTAAATACGCAGTATTTT. It yields the protein CASSFQTGRLLNTQYF. The genes are TRBV7-3 and TRBJ2-3, with D perhaps TRBD1 (6 bases). V was pared by 6 bases and J by 7 bases, with 23 bases between. Germline lookup yields CDR1 SGHTA and CDR2 FQGTGA. The CDR3 has 16 residues.

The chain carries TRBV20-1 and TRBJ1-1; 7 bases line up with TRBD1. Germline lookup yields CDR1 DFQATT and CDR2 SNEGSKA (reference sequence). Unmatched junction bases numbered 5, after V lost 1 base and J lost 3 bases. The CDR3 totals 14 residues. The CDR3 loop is CSARVGTVHTEAFF. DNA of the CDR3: TGCAGTGCTAGAGTCGGGACAGTCCACACTGAAGCTTTCTTT.

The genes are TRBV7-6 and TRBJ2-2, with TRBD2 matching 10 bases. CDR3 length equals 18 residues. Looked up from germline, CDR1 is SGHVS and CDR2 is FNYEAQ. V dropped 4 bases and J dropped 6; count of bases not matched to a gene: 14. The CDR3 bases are TGTGCCAGCAGCTACCGCTATGGAAGCGGGAGGGTGGCCGGGGAGCTGTTTTTT. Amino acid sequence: CASSYRYGSGRVAGELFF.

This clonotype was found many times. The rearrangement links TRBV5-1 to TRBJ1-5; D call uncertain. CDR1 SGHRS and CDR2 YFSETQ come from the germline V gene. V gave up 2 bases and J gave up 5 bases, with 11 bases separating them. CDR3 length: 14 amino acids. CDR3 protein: CASSFEGRDQPQHF. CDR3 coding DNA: TGCGCCAGCAGCTTCGAGGGTAGGGATCAGCCCCAGCATTTT.

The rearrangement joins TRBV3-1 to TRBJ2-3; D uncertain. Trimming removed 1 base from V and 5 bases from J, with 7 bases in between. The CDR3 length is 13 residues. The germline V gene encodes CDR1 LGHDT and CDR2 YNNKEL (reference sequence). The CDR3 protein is CASSQVGRDTQYF. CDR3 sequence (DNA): TGTGCCAGCAGCCAAGTGGGCCGAGATACGCAGTATTTT.

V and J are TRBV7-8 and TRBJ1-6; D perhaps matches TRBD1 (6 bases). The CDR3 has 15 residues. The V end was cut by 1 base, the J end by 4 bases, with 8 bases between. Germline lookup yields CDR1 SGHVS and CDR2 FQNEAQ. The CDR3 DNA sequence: TGTGCCAGCAGCTTAGACAGGGAATATAATTCACCCCTCCACTTT. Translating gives CASSLDREYNSPLHF.

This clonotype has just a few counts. In DNA, the CDR3 is TGCGCCAGCAGCTTGGGGTGGCGGAACACAGATACGCAGTATTTT. It translates to CASSLGWRNTDTQYF. This rearrangement joins TRBV5-1 to TRBJ2-3; D is unresolved. Germline V gene data show CDR1 as SGHRS and CDR2 as YFSETQ. There are 15 residues in the CDR3. The V and J ends lost 0 bases and 2 bases respectively, with 10 bases between them.

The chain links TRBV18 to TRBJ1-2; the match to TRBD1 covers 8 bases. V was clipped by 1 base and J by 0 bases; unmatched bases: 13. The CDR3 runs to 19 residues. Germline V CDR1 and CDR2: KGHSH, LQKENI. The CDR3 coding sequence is TGTGCCAGCTCACCACGAGCCGGACAGGGATCCTCTTCTAACTATGGCTACACCTTC. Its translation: CASSPRAGQGSSSNYGYTF.

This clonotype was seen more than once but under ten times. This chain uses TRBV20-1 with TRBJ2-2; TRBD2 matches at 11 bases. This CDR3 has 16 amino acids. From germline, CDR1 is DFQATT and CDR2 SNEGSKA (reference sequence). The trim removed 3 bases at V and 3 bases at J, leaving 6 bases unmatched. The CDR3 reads CSASATSGSYTGELFF. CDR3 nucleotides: TGCAGTGCTAGCGCTACTAGCGGGAGTTACACCGGGGAGCTGTTTTTT.

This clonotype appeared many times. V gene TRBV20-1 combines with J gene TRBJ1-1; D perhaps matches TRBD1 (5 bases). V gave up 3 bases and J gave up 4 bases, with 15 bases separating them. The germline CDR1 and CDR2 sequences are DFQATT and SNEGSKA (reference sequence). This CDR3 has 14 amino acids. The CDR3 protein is CSASPMARGTEAFF. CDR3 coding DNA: TGCAGTGCTAGTCCTATGGCAAGGGGCACTGAAGCTTTCTTT.

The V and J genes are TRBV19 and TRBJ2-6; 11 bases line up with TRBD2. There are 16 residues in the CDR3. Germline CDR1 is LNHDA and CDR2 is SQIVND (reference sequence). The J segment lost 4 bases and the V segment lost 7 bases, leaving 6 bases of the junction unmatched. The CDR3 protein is CASNRLAGSGANVLTF. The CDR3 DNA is TGTGCCAGTAATCGACTAGCGGGATCAGGGGCCAACGTCCTGACTTTC.

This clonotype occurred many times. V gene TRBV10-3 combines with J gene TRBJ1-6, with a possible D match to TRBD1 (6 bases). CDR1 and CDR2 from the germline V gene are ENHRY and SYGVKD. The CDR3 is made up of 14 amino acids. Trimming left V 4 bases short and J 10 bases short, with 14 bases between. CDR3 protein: CAISAGAKGSPLHF. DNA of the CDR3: TGTGCCATCAGTGCAGGGGCTAAGGGGTCACCCCTCCACTTT.

The CDR3 region is CASSPFSNQPQHF. As DNA, the CDR3 is TGTGCCAGCAGCCCCTTCAGCAATCAGCCCCAGCATTTT. V is TRBV7-2 and J is TRBJ1-5; no firm D call. Germline loops: CDR1 SGHTA, CDR2 FQGNSA. V lost 5 bases, J lost 1 base, and 6 bases lay in between. The CDR3 has 13 residues.

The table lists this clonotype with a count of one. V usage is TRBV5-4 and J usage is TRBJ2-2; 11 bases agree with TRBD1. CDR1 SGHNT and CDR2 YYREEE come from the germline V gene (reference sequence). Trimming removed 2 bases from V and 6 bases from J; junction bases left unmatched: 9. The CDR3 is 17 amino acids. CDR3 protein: CASSLYPGQGGSGELFF. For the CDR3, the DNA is TGTGCCAGCAGCTTATACCCGGGACAGGGGGGATCCGGGGAGCTGTTTTTT.

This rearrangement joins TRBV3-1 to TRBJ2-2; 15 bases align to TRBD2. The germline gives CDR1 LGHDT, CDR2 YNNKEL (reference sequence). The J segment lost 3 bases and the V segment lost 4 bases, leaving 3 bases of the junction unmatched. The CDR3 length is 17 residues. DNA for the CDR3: TGTGCCAGCAGCCGGAGGACTAGCGGGAGGGACACCGGGGAGCTGTTTTTT. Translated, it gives CASSRRTSGRDTGELFF.

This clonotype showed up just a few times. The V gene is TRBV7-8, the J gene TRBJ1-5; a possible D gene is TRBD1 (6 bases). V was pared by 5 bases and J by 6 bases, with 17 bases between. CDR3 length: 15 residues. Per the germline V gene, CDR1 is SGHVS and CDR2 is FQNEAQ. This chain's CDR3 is CASSPLRGGFQPQHF. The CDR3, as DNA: TGTGCCAGCAGCCCTCTCAGGGGAGGGTTTCAGCCCCAGCATTTT.

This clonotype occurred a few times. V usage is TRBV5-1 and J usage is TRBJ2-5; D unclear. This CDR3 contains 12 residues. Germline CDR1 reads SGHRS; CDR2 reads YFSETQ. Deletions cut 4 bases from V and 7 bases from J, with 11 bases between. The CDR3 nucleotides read TGCGCCAGCAGCCCCCTCGGCTGGACCCAGTACTTC. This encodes CASSPLGWTQYF.

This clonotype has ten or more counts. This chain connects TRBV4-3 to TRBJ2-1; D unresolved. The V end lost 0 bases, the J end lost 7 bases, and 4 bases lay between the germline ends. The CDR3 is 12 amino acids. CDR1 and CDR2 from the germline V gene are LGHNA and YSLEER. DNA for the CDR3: TGCGCCAGCAGCCAAGATCCTAATGAGCAGTTCTTC. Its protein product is CASSQDPNEQFF.

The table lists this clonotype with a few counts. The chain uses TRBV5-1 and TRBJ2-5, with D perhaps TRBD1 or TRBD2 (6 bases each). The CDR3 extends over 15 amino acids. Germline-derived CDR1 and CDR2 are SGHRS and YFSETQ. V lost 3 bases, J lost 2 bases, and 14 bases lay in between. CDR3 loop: CASSSWGAKQETQYF. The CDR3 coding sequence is TGCGCCAGCAGCTCCTGGGGGGCGAAACAAGAGACCCAGTACTTC.

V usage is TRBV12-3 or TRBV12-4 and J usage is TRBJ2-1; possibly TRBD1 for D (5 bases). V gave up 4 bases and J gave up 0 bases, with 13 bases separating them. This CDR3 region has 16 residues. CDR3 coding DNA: TGTGCCAGCAGTTCCTACTGGACAAACTCCTACAATGAGCAGTTCTTC. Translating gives CASSSYWTNSYNEQFF.

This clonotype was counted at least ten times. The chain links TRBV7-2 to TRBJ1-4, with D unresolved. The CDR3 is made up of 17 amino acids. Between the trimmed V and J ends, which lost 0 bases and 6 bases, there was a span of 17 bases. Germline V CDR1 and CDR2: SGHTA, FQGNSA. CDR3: CASSLAFTRDIDEKLFF. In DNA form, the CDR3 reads TGTGCCAGCAGCTTAGCATTTACCCGCGACATCGATGAAAAACTGTTTTTT.

In DNA form, the CDR3 reads TGCGCCAGCAGCCAAGATCTTTGGAGGGTGGACACTGAAGCTTTCTTT. Translating it yields CASSQDLWRVDTEAFF. The chain combines TRBV4-3 with TRBJ1-1; no reliable D call. The V end was cut by 0 bases, the J end by 3 bases, with 14 bases between. CDR3 size: 16 residues. Germline-derived CDR1 and CDR2 are LGHNA and YSLEER.

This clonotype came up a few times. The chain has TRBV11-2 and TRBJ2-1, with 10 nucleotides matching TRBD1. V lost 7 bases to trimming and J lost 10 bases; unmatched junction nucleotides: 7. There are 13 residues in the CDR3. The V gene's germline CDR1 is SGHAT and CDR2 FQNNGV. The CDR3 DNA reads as TGTGCCAGCATGGGGGACAGGGGCGGCGAGCAGTTCTTC. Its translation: CASMGDRGGEQFF.